What follows describes a single TCR beta chain. The antigen is not known. A single record per CDR3 protein comes from TCRdb applying MiXCR to the 5' RACE reads. The sample contains about 550,000 distinct CDR3 sequences, around 22% of which appear only once. This entry belongs to a study of identical twins. Overall study results and limits: Twins showed weaker excess sharing in their beta out-of-frame sequences.

The V gene lost 0 bases and the J gene lost 2 bases, with 12 bases spanning the gap. The germline V gene has CDR1 SGDLS and CDR2 YYNGEE. CDR3 length equals 15 residues. These data also formed part of another study, on yellow fever vaccine responses in identical twins.

The chain couples TRBV9 to TRBJ2-7, with D perhaps matching TRBD1 (6 bases). The sequence came from a woman aged 18-29 years in good health. The source material was CD4+ T cells sorted from blood. CDR3 loop: CASSVEGDRAYEQYF. The CDR3 coding sequence is TGTGCCAGCAGCGTAGAGGGGGACCGGGCCTACGAGCAGTACTTC. The whole variable domain, filled in from reference TRBV9 and TRBJ2-7, reads DSGVTQTPKHLITATGQRVTLRCSPRSGDLSVYWYQQSLDQGLQFLIQYYNGEERAKGNILERFSAQQFPDLHSELNLSSLELGDSALYFCASSVEGDRAYEQYFGPGTRLTVT.